This TCR beta chain was sequenced during a study of cytomegalovirus exposure and HLA in healthy donors. 13 Jbeta primers and 60 Vbeta primers were used for the PCR. TCRdb keeps only in-frame clones here, not all; method: immunoSEQ multiplex PCR. The repertoire holds around 130,000 clones, with roughly four fifths as singletons. This sequence originates from a girl aged 2 to 10 in good health and CMV-seronegative. Sequenced material: PBMCs.

The CDR3 DNA is TGTGCCAGCAGTTTCGTTCGGGTGAGGGGGTTGGACAATGAGCAGTTCTTC. Amino acid sequence: CASSFVRVRGLDNEQFF. The chain is built from TRBV27 and TRBJ2-1, with D tentatively TRBD1 (6 bases). Trimming stripped 3 bases from V and 5 bases from J, with 20 bases between. This CDR3 comprises 17 residues. Germline V gene sequence: CDR1 MNHEY, CDR2 SMNVEV (reference sequence).